Presented here are 27 T cell receptor beta chains from one specimen sequenced in a study of control samples from healthy donors and cancer patients. Produced via immunoSEQ multiplex PCR; TCRdb's table is partial and in-frame only. The sample includes about 180,000 clones, about 91% of them seen just once. The sequencing sample was made of blood. The source of these receptors is a woman in her forties in good health.

The chain recombines TRBV2 with TRBJ1-2; TRBD1 matches at 8 bases. Germline V gene sequence: CDR1 SNHLY, CDR2 FYNNEI. This CDR3 is 13 amino acids long. The junction had 4 bases not matched to a gene; V was cut back by 6 bases and J by 4 bases. CDR3 in DNA: TGTGCCAGCAGCGGACAGGGTAGCTATGGCTACACCTTC. This encodes CASSGQGSYGYTF.

This clone showed up just once. The rearrangement links TRBV27 to TRBJ2-1, with TRBD2 matching over 8 bases. CDR3 length: 15 residues. Germline assignment: CDR1 MNHEY and CDR2 SMNVEV (reference sequence). V was clipped by 4 bases and J by 7 bases; unmatched bases: 9. The CDR3 loop reads CASSSAGTSRNEQFF. CDR3 nucleotides: TGTGCCAGCAGTTCCGCCGGGACTAGTCGAAATGAGCAGTTCTTC.

The rearrangement uses TRBV6-2 or TRBV6-3 and TRBJ1-1; 7 positions match TRBD1. J gave up 7 bases and V 6 bases, and 5 bases lay outside the gene matches. This CDR3 comprises 12 residues. Germline assignment: CDR1 MNHEY and CDR2 SVGEGT. In DNA, the CDR3 is TGTGCCAGCAGCCCGACAGGGCGTGAAGCTTTCTTT. Its protein product is CASSPTGREAFF.

This chain uses TRBV3-1 (or the pseudogene TRBV3-2) with TRBJ2-3, with TRBD2 identical over 11 bases. There are 14 residues in the CDR3. With 1 base clipped from V and 8 bases from J, the junction kept 2 bases outside the gene matches. The germline CDR1 and CDR2 sequences are LGHDT and YNNKEL (reference sequence). In DNA form, the CDR3 reads TGTGCCAGCAGCCAAGGGCTAGCGGGGGGTACGCAGTATTTT. Its translation: CASSQGLAGGTQYF.

The V call is TRBV6-2 or TRBV6-3, the J call TRBJ1-6; TRBD1 agrees at 8 bases. J lost 9 bases, V lost 5 bases, and 6 bases had no gene match. The CDR3 is made up of 14 amino acids. The germline CDR1 and CDR2 sequences are MNHEY and SVGEGT. The CDR3 region is CASSTGQGRSPLHF. The CDR3 nucleotides read TGTGCCAGCAGTACAGGACAGGGACGTTCACCCCTCCACTTT.

The chain has TRBV19 and TRBJ1-1; 7 bases fit TRBD1. The V segment lost 7 bases and the J segment 3 bases; nucleotides outside the gene matches: 8. Germline V lookup: CDR1 LNHDA, CDR2 SQIVND (reference sequence). The CDR3 extends over 14 amino acids. The DNA of the CDR3 is TGTGCCAGTAACCCGGACAGGACGGACACTGAAGCTTTCTTT. It specifies CASNPDRTDTEAFF.

V usage is TRBV5-6 and J usage is TRBJ1-5; TRBD1 aligns across 8 bases. The CDR3 covers 16 residues. CDR1 SGHDT and CDR2 YYEEEE come from the germline V gene. V shed 1 base, J shed 5 bases, and the junction held 8 bases outside the gene matches. This CDR3 is CASSLNGQGRYQPQHF. CDR3 in DNA: TGTGCCAGCAGCTTGAACGGACAGGGTCGGTATCAGCCCCAGCATTTT.

The V and J genes are TRBV7-6 and TRBJ2-5; TRBD2 is a possible D gene (7 bases). The V gene's germline CDR1 is SGHVS and CDR2 FNYEAQ. This CDR3 is 17 amino acids long. V shed 3 bases and J shed 5 bases, with 22 bases lying between them. The DNA for the CDR3 is TGTGCCAGCAGCTTGGGGGTTAGGGGGGGCCGGCAGGAGACCCAGTACTTC. Encoded protein: CASSLGVRGGRQETQYF. Together with reference TRBV7-6 and TRBJ2-5, the CDR3 gives the full variable domain: GAGVSQSPRYKVTKRGQDVALRCDPISGHVSLYWYRQALGQGPEFLTYFNYEAQQDKSGLPNDRFSAERPEGSISTLTIQRTEQRDSAMYRCASSLGVRGGRQETQYFGPGTRLLVL.

This chain joins TRBV12-3 or TRBV12-4 and TRBJ1-3; no clear D gene. Trimming shortened V by 7 bases and J by 0 bases, and 7 bases separated the two germline ends. CDR3 length: 13 amino acids. The CDR3 region has the DNA TGTGCCAGCACCTTCGGCTCTGGAAACACCATATATTTT. This translates into CASTFGSGNTIYF.

The gene calls are TRBV6-4 and TRBJ1-2; unclear D gene. The CDR3 length is 15 residues. The V and J ends lost 0 bases and 4 bases respectively, with 12 bases between them. The germline gives CDR1 MRHNA, CDR2 SNTAGT. CDR3 in DNA: TGTGCCAGCAGTGACTCGAGAGGGCGGGTCTATGGCTACACCTTC. It encodes CASSDSRGRVYGYTF.

The CDR3 reads CASARTLTYEQYF. The CDR3 DNA follows: TGTGCCAGCGCCCGGACACTCACCTACGAGCAGTACTTC. The chain joins TRBV21-1 to TRBJ2-7; TRBD1 is taken as the D call from the table, unchecked against the DNA. TRBV21-1 is shown as a pseudogene. The CDR3 contains 13 residues.

This clone was counted once. The CDR3 nucleotides are TGTGCCAGCTCACCGCTCCCGCATGGCGAGCAGTTCTTC. It is translated as CASSPLPHGEQFF. J is TRBJ2-1 and V is TRBV18; D is uncertain. This CDR3 comprises 13 residues. Trimming removed 3 bases from V and 10 bases from J, with 13 bases in between. CDR1 is KGHSH, CDR2 LQKENI, per germline.

The chain is built from TRBV7-8 and TRBJ2-3; 15 bases match TRBD2. Losses at the gene ends were 5 bases for V and 1 base for J; bases not matched to a gene: 7. The CDR3 length is 18 residues. CDR1 is SGHVS and CDR2 is FQNEAQ in the germline V gene. CDR3: CASSAGLAGGLGTDTQYF. CDR3 in DNA: TGTGCCAGCAGCGCAGGACTAGCGGGGGGGCTGGGCACAGATACGCAGTATTTT.

The V call is TRBV18, the J call TRBJ1-1; 8 bases match TRBD1. V lost 3 bases to trimming and J lost 4 bases; unmatched junction nucleotides: 4. CDR1 and CDR2 from the germline V gene are KGHSH and LQKENI. The CDR3 extends over 14 amino acids. The CDR3 sequence: CASSPGQGGTEAFF. The CDR3 DNA sequence: TGTGCCAGCTCACCTGGACAGGGTGGCACTGAAGCTTTCTTT.

The chain links TRBV4-1 to TRBJ1-1; 10 bases agree with TRBD1. CDR1 is MGHRA and CDR2 is YSYEKL in the germline V gene. The V and J ends lost 2 bases and 11 bases, in that order; junction bases with no gene match: 11. This CDR3 is built from 15 residues. The CDR3 sequence is CASSQPGGTGEMAFF. The CDR3 DNA follows: TGCGCCAGCAGCCAACCGGGGGGGACAGGGGAGATGGCTTTCTTT.

The chain is built from TRBV28 and TRBJ1-1; D unclear. The CDR3 is 12 amino acids. The germline CDR1 and CDR2 sequences are MDHEN and SYDVKM. V was cut by 9 bases and J by 4 bases, with 12 bases left in between. CDR3 loop: CASRWGGTEAFF. CDR3 DNA: TGTGCCAGTCGGTGGGGTGGCACTGAAGCTTTCTTT.

V is TRBV2 and J is TRBJ2-3, with D perhaps TRBD2 (5 bases). V was shortened by 5 bases and J by 5 bases, with 14 bases between the two germline ends. CDR1 and CDR2 from the germline V gene are SNHLY and FYNNEI. This CDR3 region has 14 residues. The DNA of the CDR3 is TGTGCCAGCAGTCCGACCCTCAGCGGAGATACGCAGTATTTT. Translated: CASSPTLSGDTQYF.

V and J are TRBV10-2 and TRBJ1-3; TRBD1 matches at 7 bases. This CDR3 comprises 14 residues. Germline V gene lookup returns CDR1 WSHSY and CDR2 SAAADI. J was trimmed by 2 bases and V by 8 bases; bases with no gene match: 6. The CDR3 DNA reads TGCGCCAGCGGCCAGGGGGGGACTGGAAACACCATATATTTT. Translated: CASGQGGTGNTIYF.

The chain couples TRBV7-9 to TRBJ1-5; D is ambiguous. The V gene's germline CDR1 is SEHNR and CDR2 FQNEAQ (reference sequence). The CDR3 has 14 amino acids. V was shortened by 3 bases and J by 2 bases, with 8 bases between the two germline ends. CDR3 region: CASSFGEGNQPQHF. The DNA of the CDR3 is TGTGCCAGCAGCTTTGGGGAGGGCAATCAGCCCCAGCATTTT.

The chain has TRBV5-1 and TRBJ1-6, with 8 bases that match TRBD1. V lost 4 bases, J lost 3 bases, and 3 bases stayed unmatched. CDR1 and CDR2 (germline): SGHRS, YFSETQ. This CDR3 has 15 amino acids. The CDR3 coding sequence is TGCGCCAGCAGCACCGGACAGGGCTATAATTCACCCCTCCACTTT. Translating gives CASSTGQGYNSPLHF.

This clone has a handful of counts. V is TRBV7-9 and J is TRBJ1-2; unclear D gene. The germline gives CDR1 SEHNR, CDR2 FQNEAQ (reference sequence). The CDR3 is made up of 13 amino acids. V dropped 5 bases and J dropped 4 bases, with 11 bases sitting between them. CDR3 coding DNA: TGTGCCAGCAGCGAGAGTAAGTCCTATGGCTACACCTTC. This gives the protein CASSESKSYGYTF.

The chain is built from TRBV7-8 and TRBJ1-1, with D possibly being TRBD1 (5 bases). V shed 2 bases and J shed 1 base, with 11 bases lying between them. Per germline, CDR1 SGHVS and CDR2 FQNEAQ. There are 15 residues in the CDR3. The CDR3 loop reads CASSLQGAGNTEAFF. The CDR3 coding sequence is TGTGCCAGCAGCTTACAGGGTGCGGGGAACACTGAAGCTTTCTTT.

The V call is TRBV2, the J call TRBJ2-7; 12 bases are shared with TRBD2. The V gene's germline CDR1 is SNHLY and CDR2 FYNNEI. V dropped 6 bases and J dropped 2; count of bases not matched to a gene: 2. The CDR3 length is 14 residues. DNA for the CDR3: TGTGCCAGCAGGACTAGCGGGGGTACCTACGAGCAGTACTTC. This translates into CASRTSGGTYEQYF.

This sequence joins TRBV3-1 (or the pseudogene TRBV3-2) and TRBJ1-4; no clear D gene. Trimming took off 11 bases at V and 2 bases at J, with 9 bases between the two ends. Germline V gene lookup returns CDR1 LGHDT and CDR2 YNNKEL (reference sequence). CDR3 length equals 12 residues. The CDR3 sequence: CASGETNEKLFF. Written as DNA, the CDR3 is TGTGCCTCTGGGGAGACTAATGAAAAACTGTTTTTT.

V usage is TRBV4-2 and J usage is TRBJ1-2; D not resolved. V was cut by 0 bases and J by 4 bases, with 9 bases left in between. The CDR3 covers 14 residues. The V gene's germline CDR1 is LGHNA and CDR2 YNFKEQ. The CDR3, as DNA: TGTGCCAGCAGCCAAGATAGTCCGCCCTATGGCTACACCTTC. It yields the protein CASSQDSPPYGYTF.

The rearrangement links TRBV3-1 (or the pseudogene TRBV3-2) to TRBJ2-3, with 8 nucleotides matching TRBD2. V was pared by 3 bases and J by 4 bases, with 12 bases of the junction left unmatched. The CDR3 is 17 residues long. The germline V gene has CDR1 LGHDT and CDR2 YNNKEL (reference sequence). Here the CDR3 DNA reads TGTGCCAGCAGCCAGCCAGCGGTAGCGGGGACCGCAGATACGCAGTATTTT. Protein product: CASSQPAVAGTADTQYF.

This clone was seen once. The chain has TRBV4-1 and TRBJ1-5; the D gene is possibly TRBD1 (5 bases). V lost 3 bases and J lost 3, with 12 bases in between. The CDR3 totals 15 residues. The germline CDR1 and CDR2 sequences are MGHRA and YSYEKL. The CDR3 DNA is TGCGCCAGCAGCCAGGCCGGGACGACCAATCAGCCCCAGCATTTT. It is translated as CASSQAGTTNQPQHF.